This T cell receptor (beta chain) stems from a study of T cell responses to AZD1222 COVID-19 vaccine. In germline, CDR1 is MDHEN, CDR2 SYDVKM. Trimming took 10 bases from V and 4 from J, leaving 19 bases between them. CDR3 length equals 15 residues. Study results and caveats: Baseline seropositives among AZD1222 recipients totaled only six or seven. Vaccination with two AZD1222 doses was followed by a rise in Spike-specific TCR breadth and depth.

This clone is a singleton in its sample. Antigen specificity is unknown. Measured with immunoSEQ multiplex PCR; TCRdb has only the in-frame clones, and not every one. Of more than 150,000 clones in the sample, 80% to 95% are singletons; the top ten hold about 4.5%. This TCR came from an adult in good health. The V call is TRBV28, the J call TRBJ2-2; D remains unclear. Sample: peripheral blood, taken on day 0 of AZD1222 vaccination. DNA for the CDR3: TGTGCCACCTCCGAGGACGCGCTTGGCACCGGGGAGCTGTTTTTT. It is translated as CATSEDALGTGELFF.